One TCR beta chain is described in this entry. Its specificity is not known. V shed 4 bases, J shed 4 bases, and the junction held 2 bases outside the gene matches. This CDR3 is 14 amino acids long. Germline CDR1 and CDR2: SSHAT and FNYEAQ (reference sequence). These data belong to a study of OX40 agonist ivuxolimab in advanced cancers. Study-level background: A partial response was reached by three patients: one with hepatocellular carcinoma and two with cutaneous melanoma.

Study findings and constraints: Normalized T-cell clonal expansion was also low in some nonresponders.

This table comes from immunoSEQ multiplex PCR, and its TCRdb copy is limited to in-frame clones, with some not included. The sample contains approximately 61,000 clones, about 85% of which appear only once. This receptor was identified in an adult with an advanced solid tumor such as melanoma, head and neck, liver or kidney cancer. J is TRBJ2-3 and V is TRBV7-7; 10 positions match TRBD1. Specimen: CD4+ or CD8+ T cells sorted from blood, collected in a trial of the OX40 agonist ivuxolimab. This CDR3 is CASSSGTGADTQYF. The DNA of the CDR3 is TGTGCCAGCAGCTCTGGGACAGGGGCAGATACGCAGTATTTT.